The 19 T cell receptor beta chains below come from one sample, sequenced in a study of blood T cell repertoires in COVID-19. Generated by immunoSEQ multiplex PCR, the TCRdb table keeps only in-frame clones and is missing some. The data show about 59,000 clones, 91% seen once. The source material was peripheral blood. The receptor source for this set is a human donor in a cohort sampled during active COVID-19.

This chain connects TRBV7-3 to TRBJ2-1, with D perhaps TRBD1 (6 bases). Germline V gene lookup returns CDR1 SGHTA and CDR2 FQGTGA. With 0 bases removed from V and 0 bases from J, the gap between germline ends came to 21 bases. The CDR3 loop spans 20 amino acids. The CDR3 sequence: CASSLTPHRVGGPSYNEQFF. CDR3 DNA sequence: TGTGCCAGCAGCTTAACGCCCCACAGGGTTGGGGGCCCCTCCTACAATGAGCAGTTCTTC.

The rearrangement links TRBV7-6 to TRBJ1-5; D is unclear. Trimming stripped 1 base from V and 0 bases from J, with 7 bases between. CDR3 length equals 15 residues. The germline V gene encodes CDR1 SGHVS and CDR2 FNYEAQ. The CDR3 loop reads CASSLDTDSNQPQHF. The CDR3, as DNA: TGTGCCAGCAGCTTAGATACAGATAGCAATCAGCCCCAGCATTTT.

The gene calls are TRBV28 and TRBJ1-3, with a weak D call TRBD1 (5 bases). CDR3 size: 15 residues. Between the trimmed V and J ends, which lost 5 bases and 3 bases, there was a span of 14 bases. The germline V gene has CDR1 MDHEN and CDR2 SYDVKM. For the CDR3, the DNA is TGTGCCAGCAGTCTCCACCCCAGGGTTGGAAACACCATATATTTT. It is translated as CASSLHPRVGNTIYF.

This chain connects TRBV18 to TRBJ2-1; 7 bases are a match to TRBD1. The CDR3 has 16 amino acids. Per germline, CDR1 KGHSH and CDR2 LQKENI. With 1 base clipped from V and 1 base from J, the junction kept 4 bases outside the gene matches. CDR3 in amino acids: CASSPRGQASYNEQFF. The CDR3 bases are TGTGCCAGCTCACCACGTGGACAGGCGTCCTACAATGAGCAGTTCTTC.

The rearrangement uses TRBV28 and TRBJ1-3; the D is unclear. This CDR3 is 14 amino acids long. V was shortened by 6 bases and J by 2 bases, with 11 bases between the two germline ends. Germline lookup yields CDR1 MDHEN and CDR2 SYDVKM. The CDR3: CASRGSGAGNTIYF. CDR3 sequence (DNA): TGTGCCAGCAGAGGATCGGGAGCTGGAAACACCATATATTTT.

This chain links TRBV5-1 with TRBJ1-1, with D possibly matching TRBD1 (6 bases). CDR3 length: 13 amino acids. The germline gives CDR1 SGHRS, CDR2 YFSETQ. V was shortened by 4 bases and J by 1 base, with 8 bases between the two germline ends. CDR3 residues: CASSQQGNTEAFF. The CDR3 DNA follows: TGCGCCAGCAGCCAACAGGGGAACACTGAAGCTTTCTTT.

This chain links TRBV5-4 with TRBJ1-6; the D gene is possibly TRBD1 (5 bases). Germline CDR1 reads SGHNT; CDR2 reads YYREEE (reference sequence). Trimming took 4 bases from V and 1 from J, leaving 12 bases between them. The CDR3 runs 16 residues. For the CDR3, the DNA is TGTGCCAGCAGCACTAGGGGAGGATCCTATAATTCACCCCTCCACTTT. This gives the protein CASSTRGGSYNSPLHF.

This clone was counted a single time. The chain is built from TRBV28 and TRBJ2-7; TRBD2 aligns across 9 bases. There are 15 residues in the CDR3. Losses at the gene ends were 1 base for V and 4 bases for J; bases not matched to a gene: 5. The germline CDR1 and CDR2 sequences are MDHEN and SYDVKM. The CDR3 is CASSLLAGGEYEQYF. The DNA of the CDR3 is TGTGCCAGCAGTTTATTGGCGGGAGGGGAGTACGAGCAGTACTTC.

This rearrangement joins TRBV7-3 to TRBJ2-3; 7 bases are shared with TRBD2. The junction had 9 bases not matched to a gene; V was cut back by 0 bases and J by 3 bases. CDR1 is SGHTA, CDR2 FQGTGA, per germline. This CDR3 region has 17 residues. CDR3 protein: CASSLTGRGTHTDTQYF. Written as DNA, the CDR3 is TGTGCCAGCAGCTTAACGGGGCGGGGGACCCATACAGATACGCAGTATTTT.

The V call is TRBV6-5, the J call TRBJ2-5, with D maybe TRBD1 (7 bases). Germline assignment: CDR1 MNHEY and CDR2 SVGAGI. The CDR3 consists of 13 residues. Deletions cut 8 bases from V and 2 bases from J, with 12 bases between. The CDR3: CASGPGGQETQYF. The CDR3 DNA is TGTGCCAGCGGGCCAGGGGGGCAAGAGACCCAGTACTTC.

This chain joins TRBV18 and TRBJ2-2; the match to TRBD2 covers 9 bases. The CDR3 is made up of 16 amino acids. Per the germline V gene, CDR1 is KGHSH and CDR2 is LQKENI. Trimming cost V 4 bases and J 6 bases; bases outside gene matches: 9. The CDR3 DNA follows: TGTGCCAGCTCACACCGGCGCGGGAGGGCCCCCGGGGAGCTGTTTTTT. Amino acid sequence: CASSHRRGRAPGELFF.

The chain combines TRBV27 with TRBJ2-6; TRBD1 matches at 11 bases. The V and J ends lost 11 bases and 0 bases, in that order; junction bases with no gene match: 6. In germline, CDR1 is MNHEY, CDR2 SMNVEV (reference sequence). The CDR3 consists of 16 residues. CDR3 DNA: TGTGCCGTCGGACAGGGGGCTGTCTCTGGGGCCAACGTCCTGACTTTC. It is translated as CAVGQGAVSGANVLTF.

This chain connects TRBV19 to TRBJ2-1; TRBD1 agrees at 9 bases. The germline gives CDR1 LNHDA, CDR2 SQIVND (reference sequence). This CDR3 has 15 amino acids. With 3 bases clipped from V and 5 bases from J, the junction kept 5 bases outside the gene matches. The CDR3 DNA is TGTGCCAGTAGTATGGGGGACAGGGTGAACAATGAGCAGTTCTTC. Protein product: CASSMGDRVNNEQFF.

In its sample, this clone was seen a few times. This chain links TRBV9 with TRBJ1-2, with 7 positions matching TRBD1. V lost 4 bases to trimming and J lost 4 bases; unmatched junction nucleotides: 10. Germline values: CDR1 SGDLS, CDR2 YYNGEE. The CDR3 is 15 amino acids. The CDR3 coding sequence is TGTGCCAGCAGCCCCAACCGACAGGGCAGCTATGGCTACACCTTC. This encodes CASSPNRQGSYGYTF.

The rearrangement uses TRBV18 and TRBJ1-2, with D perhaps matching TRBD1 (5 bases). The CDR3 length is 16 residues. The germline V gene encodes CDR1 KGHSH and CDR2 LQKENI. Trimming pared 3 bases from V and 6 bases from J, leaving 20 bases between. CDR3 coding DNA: TGTGCCAGCTCACCGCGGATTTTCGGGGGAGGCGATGGCTACACCTTC. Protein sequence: CASSPRIFGGGDGYTF.

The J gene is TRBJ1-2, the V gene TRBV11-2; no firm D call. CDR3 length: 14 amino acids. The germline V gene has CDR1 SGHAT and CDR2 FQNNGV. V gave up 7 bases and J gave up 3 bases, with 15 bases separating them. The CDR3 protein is CASTELAGHYGYTF. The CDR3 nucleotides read TGTGCCAGCACCGAACTTGCGGGCCACTATGGCTACACCTTC.

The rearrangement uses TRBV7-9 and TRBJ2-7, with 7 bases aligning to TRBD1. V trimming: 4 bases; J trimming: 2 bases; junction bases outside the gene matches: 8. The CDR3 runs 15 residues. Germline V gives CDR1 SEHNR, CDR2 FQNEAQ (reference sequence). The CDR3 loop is CASSSNRQGTYEQYF. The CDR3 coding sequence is TGTGCCAGCAGCTCTAATCGACAGGGTACCTACGAGCAGTACTTC.

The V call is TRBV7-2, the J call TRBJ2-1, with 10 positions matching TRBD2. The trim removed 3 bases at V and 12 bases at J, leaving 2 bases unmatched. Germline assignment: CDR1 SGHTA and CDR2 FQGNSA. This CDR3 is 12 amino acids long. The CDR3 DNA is TGTGCCAGCAGCTTTTCTAGCGGGGGGCAGTTCTTC. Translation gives CASSFSSGGQFF.

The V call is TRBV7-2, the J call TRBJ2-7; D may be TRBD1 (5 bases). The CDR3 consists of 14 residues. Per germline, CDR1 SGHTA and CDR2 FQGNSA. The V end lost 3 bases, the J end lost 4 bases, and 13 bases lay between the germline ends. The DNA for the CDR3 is TGTGCCAGCAGCTTCGTCGCAGGGAAATACGAGCAGTACTTC. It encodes CASSFVAGKYEQYF.